This T cell receptor beta chain was retrieved from a study of identical twins. Study-level findings and limits: Zero-insertion results could be subject to partial confounding by invariant MAIT and iNKT cells.

V shed 0 bases, J shed 4 bases, and the junction held 4 bases outside the gene matches. The length of the CDR3 is 16 residues. The germline V gene encodes CDR1 SNHLY and CDR2 FYNNEI. As concerns this clonotype: Its antigen is as yet unknown.

TCRdb ran MiXCR on the 5' RACE reads and lists one entry per CDR3 protein. The sample consists of about 530,000 distinct CDR3 sequences, about 22% of them appearing once. The sample also formed part of further work on yellow fever vaccine responses in identical twins.

The receptor's source is a woman between 18 and 29 years old in good health. Sequencing input: CD4+ T cells sorted from blood. The V and J genes are TRBV2 and TRBJ2-5, with 11 bases identical to TRBD2. CDR3 protein: CASSEALLAGGETQYF. CDR3 coding DNA: TGTGCCAGCAGTGAAGCGTTGCTAGCGGGGGGAGAGACCCAGTACTTC. Combining the CDR3 with reference TRBV2 and TRBJ2-5 gives the whole variable domain EPEVTQTPSHQVTQMGQEVILRCVPISNHLYFYWYRQILGQKVEFLVSFYNNEISEKSEIFDDQFSVERPDGSNFTLKIRSTKLEDSAMYFCASSEALLAGGETQYFGPGTRLLVL.